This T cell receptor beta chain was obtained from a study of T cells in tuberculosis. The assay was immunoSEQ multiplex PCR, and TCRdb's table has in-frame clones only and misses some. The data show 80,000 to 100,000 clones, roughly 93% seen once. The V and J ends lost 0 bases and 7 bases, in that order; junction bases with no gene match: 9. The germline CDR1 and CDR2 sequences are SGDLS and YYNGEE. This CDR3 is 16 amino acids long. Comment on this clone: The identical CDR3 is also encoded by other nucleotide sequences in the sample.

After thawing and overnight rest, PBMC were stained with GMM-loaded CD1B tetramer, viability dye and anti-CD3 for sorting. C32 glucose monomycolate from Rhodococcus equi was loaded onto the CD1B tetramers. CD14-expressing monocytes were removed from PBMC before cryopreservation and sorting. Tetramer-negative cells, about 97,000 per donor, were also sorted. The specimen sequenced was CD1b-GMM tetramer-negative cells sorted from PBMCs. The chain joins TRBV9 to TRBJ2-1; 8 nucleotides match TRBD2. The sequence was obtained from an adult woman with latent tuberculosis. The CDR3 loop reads CASSVGSGGPGNEQFF. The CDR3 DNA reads TGTGCCAGCAGCGTAGGTTCGGGGGGGCCCGGAAATGAGCAGTTCTTC.